This entry describes one T cell receptor beta chain. These data come from a study of cytomegalovirus exposure and HLA in healthy donors. Across the study: An early release of data contained 80 million to 85 million unique TCRs, which came from HLA-typed donors. Most donors, approximately 82% of a few hundred genotyped, fell in the Caucasian-associated ancestry cluster.

In the PCR, 60 Vbeta and 13 Jbeta primers were used. Assay: immunoSEQ multiplex PCR; the TCRdb copy retains only in-frame clones and omits some. The sample lists around 59,000 clones, 80% seen once, with approximately 3.9% in the top ten. Trimming shortened V by 0 bases and J by 2 bases, and 6 bases separated the two germline ends. The CDR3 contains 14 residues. CDR1 MNHEY and CDR2 SVGAGI come from the germline V gene. This receptor was identified in a woman aged 40 to 49 in good health and CMV-seronegative. Sequenced sample: PBMCs. V and J are TRBV6-5 and TRBJ2-3; maybe TRBD2 (5 bases). The CDR3 sequence: CASSYSGVTDTQYF. The CDR3, as DNA: TGTGCCAGCAGTTACTCCGGGGTCACAGATACGCAGTATTTT.